This entry is about one TCR beta chain. Assignment of participants to cohorts was predicated upon participant-reported clinical history. Donors in Cohort 3 counted as recovered after two negative PCRs, clearance, or symptom resolution. In the original processing: Researchers report that nucleated cell counts were estimated from reference gene primer amplification. Produced via immunoSEQ multiplex PCR; TCRdb's table is partial and in-frame only. That table supplies the V and J calls and clone size; D and trimming were determined from the DNA. Of about 150,000 clones in the sample, around 80% were seen once. The entry originates in a study of blood T cell repertoires in COVID-19. Study summary: Acute and convalescent COVID-19 samples came from the United States, Italy and Spain.

The V and J ends lost 2 bases and 2 bases, in that order; junction bases with no gene match: 6. Germline V gene lookup returns CDR1 LNHDA and CDR2 SQIVND (reference sequence). This CDR3 comprises 16 residues. The chain links TRBV19 to TRBJ1-2; 9 nucleotides line up with TRBD1. The clonotype comes from a woman aged 50 to 60 who had recovered from COVID-19. Sample: PBMCs or T cells enriched from blood (not recorded which). CDR3 sequence: CASSIPSGQGNYGYTF. CDR3 nucleotides: TGTGCCAGTAGTATACCCTCGGGACAGGGAAACTATGGCTACACCTTC.